This entry lists 26 T cell receptor beta chains sequenced from one sample in a study of blood T cell repertoires in COVID-19. Data came from immunoSEQ multiplex PCR; TCRdb stores just in-frame clones and leaves some out. The data contain about 220,000 clones, about 81% of them singletons. Sequencing used peripheral blood. The receptor set was obtained from a woman older than 75 with COVID-19, enrolled during active disease.

Remarks on this clone: Other nucleotide sequences from this sample produce the same CDR3. The chain employs TRBV18 and TRBJ1-5; D call uncertain. The germline V and J ends were trimmed by 6 bases and 2 bases, with 8 bases remaining between them. This CDR3 has 13 residues. The V gene's germline CDR1 is KGHSH and CDR2 LQKENI. This CDR3 reads CASSPGGNQPQHF. CDR3 in DNA: TGTGCCAGCTCTCCGGGTGGCAATCAGCCCCAGCATTTT.

The J gene is TRBJ1-2, the V gene TRBV27; D remains ambiguous. The CDR3 runs to 14 residues. V was pared by 1 base and J by 1 base, with 7 bases between. Germline CDR1 is MNHEY and CDR2 is SMNVEV (reference sequence). CDR3 bases: TGTGCCAGCAGTTTATACGGGAGTAACTATGGCTACACCTTC. Translation gives CASSLYGSNYGYTF.

As regards this clone: At one end the junction does not follow the germline gene, possibly because of a read error. The chain combines TRBV7-7 with TRBJ2-5, with a possible D match to TRBD2 (5 bases). Per the germline V gene, CDR1 is SSHAT and CDR2 is FNYEAQ (reference sequence). This CDR3 is 14 amino acids long. CDR3 residues: CASSLASGPGTQYF. CDR3 bases: TGTGCTAGCAGCTTAGCGTCCGGTCCAGGGACCCAGTACTTC.

This chain uses TRBV19 with TRBJ1-4; 7 bases map to TRBD1. Looked up from germline, CDR1 is LNHDA and CDR2 is SQIVND (reference sequence). J gave up 8 bases and V 5 bases, and 11 bases lay outside the gene matches. CDR3 length equals 15 residues. CDR3 protein: CASSDSDRVKEKLFF. In DNA, the CDR3 is TGTGCCAGTAGTGATTCTGACAGGGTGAAGGAAAAACTGTTTTTT.

The V and J genes are TRBV6-1 and TRBJ2-1; 7 bases fit TRBD1. The CDR3 runs 16 residues. Germline V lookup: CDR1 MNHNS, CDR2 SASEGT. The V segment lost 4 bases and the J segment 0 bases; nucleotides outside the gene matches: 6. CDR3 residues: CASSGTGWSSYNEQFF. The DNA of the CDR3 is TGTGCCAGCAGTGGGACAGGATGGAGCTCCTACAATGAGCAGTTCTTC.

As DNA, the CDR3 is TGTGCCAGCAGCACCCCCGGGCCCCTCCACTTT. Translated, it gives CASSTPGPLHF. This chain links TRBV11-2 with TRBJ1-6, with D unresolved. This CDR3 contains 11 residues. CDR1 and CDR2 (germline): SGHAT, FQNNGV. V lost 5 bases to trimming and J lost 13 bases, with 9 bases between them.

V usage is TRBV7-9 and J usage is TRBJ1-2; D is unresolved. The CDR3 sequence is 13 residues long. Per germline, CDR1 SEHNR and CDR2 FQNEAQ (reference sequence). The germline V and J ends were trimmed by 4 bases and 8 bases, with 14 bases remaining between them. The CDR3 loop reads CASSSTEGLGYTF. CDR3 nucleotides: TGTGCCAGCAGCTCCACGGAGGGCTTGGGCTACACCTTC.

The chain is built from TRBV7-2 and TRBJ2-5; TRBD1 is a possible D gene (8 bases). The CDR3 has 15 residues. The germline CDR1 and CDR2 sequences are SGHTA and FQGNSA. V was pared by 4 bases and J by 6 bases, with 18 bases between. The DNA for the CDR3 is TGTGCCAGCAGCTGGGGTGGACAGGGAGGGCAGACCCAGTACTTC. Encoded protein: CASSWGGQGGQTQYF.

This clone was recorded only once. The rearrangement links TRBV6-5 to TRBJ1-1, with a tentative D call TRBD1 (5 bases). Germline V gene data show CDR1 as MNHEY and CDR2 as SVGAGI. This CDR3 has 13 amino acids. The germline V and J ends were trimmed by 4 bases and 8 bases, with 14 bases remaining between them. Here the CDR3 reads CASSSDRPFEAFF. CDR3 bases: TGTGCCAGCAGTTCCGACAGACCTTTCGAAGCTTTCTTT.

The chain has TRBV7-9 and TRBJ1-2, with 7 bases fitting TRBD1. CDR1 is SEHNR, CDR2 FQNEAQ, per germline (reference sequence). J gave up 0 bases and V 5 bases, and 12 bases lay outside the gene matches. The CDR3 runs to 17 residues. The CDR3 reads CASSPVDRSLPNYGYTF. CDR3 nucleotide sequence: TGTGCCAGCAGCCCCGTGGACAGGTCCCTCCCTAACTATGGCTACACCTTC.

The DNA of the CDR3 is TGTGCCAGCTCACCACGACAGCTGTACACAGATACGCAGTATTTT. This sequence encodes CASSPRQLYTDTQYF. The chain recombines TRBV18 with TRBJ2-3, with TRBD1 as a possible D gene (5 bases). Per the germline V gene, CDR1 is KGHSH and CDR2 is LQKENI. The CDR3 sequence is 15 residues long. Trimming took off 1 base at V and 2 bases at J, with 10 bases between the two ends.

CDR3 coding DNA: TGTGCCAGCAGTGATGTACAGCTAAGCAATCAGCCCCAGCATTTT. Translating gives CASSDVQLSNQPQHF. The chain recombines TRBV2 with TRBJ1-5, with D hard to call. Germline-derived CDR1 and CDR2 are SNHLY and FYNNEI. Trimming pared 3 bases from V and 1 base from J, leaving 10 bases between. The CDR3 contains 15 residues.

This clone was seen more than once but under ten times. CDR3 loop: CASSVGVRDTEAFF. Here the CDR3 DNA reads TGTGCCAGCTCAGTAGGGGTCCGGGACACTGAAGCTTTCTTT. The chain links TRBV18 to TRBJ1-1, with D maybe TRBD1 (5 bases). CDR3 length: 14 residues. Germline-derived CDR1 and CDR2 are KGHSH and LQKENI. Trimming left V 5 bases short and J 3 bases short, with 13 bases between.

The V call is TRBV18, the J call TRBJ1-2, with a weak D call TRBD1 (5 bases). V was shortened by 1 base and J by 12 bases, with 12 bases between the two germline ends. This CDR3 spans 12 amino acids. CDR1 and CDR2 from the germline V gene are KGHSH and LQKENI. In DNA, the CDR3 is TGTGCCAGCTCACCACAGGGGCCCGGCGACACCTTC. Amino acids: CASSPQGPGDTF.

The chain is built from TRBV7-3 and TRBJ2-3; 8 nucleotides align to TRBD2. CDR3 length equals 14 residues. Trimming took 5 bases from V and 9 from J; bases not matched to a gene: 10. Germline loops: CDR1 SGHTA, CDR2 FQGTGA. This chain's CDR3 is CASSPAGAGGTQYF. For the CDR3, the DNA is TGTGCCAGCAGCCCAGCGGGAGCGGGTGGAACGCAGTATTTT.

The rearrangement uses TRBV5-1 and TRBJ1-4; 9 positions match TRBD1. Germline V gene sequence: CDR1 SGHRS, CDR2 YFSETQ. The ends lost 3 bases at V and 7 bases at J; junction bases unmatched: 13. This CDR3 region has 17 residues. The CDR3 sequence is CASSWSGTGSYGEKLFF. The CDR3 DNA follows: TGCGCCAGCAGCTGGTCCGGGACAGGGTCTTACGGTGAAAAACTGTTTTTT.

The V and J genes are TRBV19 and TRBJ2-1, with TRBD2 identical over 13 bases. CDR3 length: 15 amino acids. Germline CDR1 is LNHDA and CDR2 is SQIVND (reference sequence). Germline trimming cut 5 bases from V and 9 bases from J; bases unmatched to any gene: 7. The CDR3 nucleotides read TGTGCCAGTAGTCTCCCGACTAGCGGGAGGTCTGAGCAGTTCTTC. This codes for CASSLPTSGRSEQFF.

The chain links TRBV29-1 to TRBJ1-2; 8 nucleotides match TRBD1. Germline loops: CDR1 SQVTM, CDR2 ANQGSEA. The CDR3 spans 12 residues. J was trimmed by 2 bases and V by 5 bases; bases with no gene match: 1. CDR3 in DNA: TGCAGCGTTCAGGGGGCAAACTATGGCTACACCTTC. Translated: CSVQGANYGYTF.

The rearrangement links TRBV29-1 to TRBJ1-2; perhaps TRBD1 as D (6 bases). V lost 6 bases and J lost 1, with 9 bases in between. There are 12 residues in the CDR3. The germline V gene has CDR1 SQVTM and CDR2 ANQGSEA. The CDR3 DNA reads TGCAGCGTCTCACAGGGTAACTATGGCTACACCTTC. Its protein is CSVSQGNYGYTF.

The rearrangement joins TRBV4-1 to TRBJ1-1, with 9 nucleotides matching TRBD1. Germline V lookup: CDR1 MGHRA, CDR2 YSYEKL. J lost 13 bases, V lost 0 bases, and 9 bases had no gene match. This CDR3 region has 14 residues. CDR3: CASSQETGTGTGFF. In nucleotides, the CDR3 is TGCGCCAGCAGCCAAGAAACAGGGACAGGGACGGGTTTCTTT.

The chain has TRBV4-1 and TRBJ1-2; no clear D. V dropped 5 bases and J dropped 8 bases, with 12 bases sitting between them. Germline assignment: CDR1 MGHRA and CDR2 YSYEKL. The CDR3 has 12 residues. The CDR3, as DNA: TGCGCCAGCAGCGAGGGAATTTACGGCTACACCTTC. This encodes CASSEGIYGYTF.

This clone was observed once. The chain links TRBV18 to TRBJ2-1; the match to TRBD2 covers 8 bases. Looked up from germline, CDR1 is KGHSH and CDR2 is LQKENI. V lost 6 bases to trimming and J lost 6 bases; unmatched junction nucleotides: 10. This CDR3 has 15 amino acids. Here the CDR3 reads CASSPSGGPSNEQFF. The CDR3 bases are TGTGCCAGCTCCCCCAGCGGGGGCCCTTCCAATGAGCAGTTCTTC.

This sequence joins TRBV5-6 and TRBJ2-5; perhaps TRBD2 as D (5 bases). Trimming took 3 bases from V and 6 from J, leaving 24 bases between them. Germline assignment: CDR1 SGHDT and CDR2 YYEEEE. There are 17 residues in the CDR3. For the CDR3, the DNA is TGTGCCAGCAGCTGGGCTGGTCCTAGCAGTCCTCACAAGACCCAGTACTTC. It translates to CASSWAGPSSPHKTQYF.

The J gene is TRBJ1-4, the V gene TRBV30; 11 bases are a match to TRBD1. The trim removed 7 bases at V and 7 bases at J, leaving 5 bases unmatched. The length of the CDR3 is 13 residues. Germline V gene data show CDR1 as GTSNPN and CDR2 as SVGIG (reference sequence). Written as DNA, the CDR3 is TGTGCCTATGGGGGACAGGGGGGTGAAAAACTGTTTTTT. Translation: CAYGGQGGEKLFF.

The chain links TRBV5-1 to TRBJ2-1; a possible D gene is TRBD2 (6 bases). The length of the CDR3 is 15 residues. CDR1 is SGHRS and CDR2 is YFSETQ in the germline V gene. The V and J ends lost 5 bases and 6 bases respectively, with 18 bases between them. The CDR3 loop is CASRLSSGSINEQFF. The CDR3 DNA follows: TGCGCCAGCAGATTATCAAGCGGGTCAATCAATGAGCAGTTCTTC. Full variable domain (outside the CDR3, taken from reference TRBV5-1 and TRBJ2-1): KAGVTQTPRYLIKTRGQQVTLSCSPISGHRSVSWYQQTPGQGLQFLFEYFSETQRNKGNFPGRFSGRQFSNSRSEMNVSTLELGDSALYLCASRLSSGSINEQFFGPGTRLTVL.

The V and J genes are TRBV5-1 and TRBJ2-7, with 11 bases lining up with TRBD2. The CDR3 is 16 amino acids. CDR1 is SGHRS, CDR2 YFSETQ, per germline. Germline trimming cut 2 bases from V and 1 base from J; bases unmatched to any gene: 5. The CDR3 protein is CASSLTSGGLSYEQYF. CDR3 nucleotide sequence: TGCGCCAGCAGCTTAACTAGCGGGGGCCTGTCCTACGAGCAGTACTTC.